What follows are 9 T cell receptor beta chains derived from one specimen sequenced in a study of OX40 agonist ivuxolimab in advanced cancers. Profiling relied on immunoSEQ multiplex PCR, and the TCRdb table lists in-frame clones only, not all of them. The sample has 50,000 to 55,000 clones; approximately 90% are singletons. The material was CD4+ or CD8+ T cells sorted from blood, obtained in a trial of the OX40 agonist ivuxolimab. These receptors were obtained from an adult with an advanced solid tumor such as melanoma, head and neck, liver or kidney cancer.

This CDR3 reads CASSVGPLEETQYF. The CDR3 DNA reads as TGTGCCAGCAGCGTGGGGCCTCTCGAAGAGACCCAGTACTTC. V and J are TRBV9 and TRBJ2-5, with TRBD1 as a possible D gene (5 bases). The CDR3 has 14 residues. The germline CDR1 and CDR2 sequences are SGDLS and YYNGEE. V was clipped by 2 bases and J by 3 bases, with 11 bases between them. Looking up the rest from reference TRBV9 and TRBJ2-5 gives the full variable domain: DSGVTQTPKHLITATGQRVTLRCSPRSGDLSVYWYQQSLDQGLQFLIQYYNGEERAKGNILERFSAQQFPDLHSELNLSSLELGDSALYFCASSVGPLEETQYFGPGTRLLVL.

V gene TRBV6-1 combines with J gene TRBJ2-4; 7 bases are a match to TRBD1. The CDR3 extends over 16 amino acids. With V trimmed by 2 bases and J by 6 bases, 10 bases remained unmatched. Germline-derived CDR1 and CDR2 are MNHNS and SASEGT. The CDR3 loop reads CASSERRRGQVNIQYF. In DNA, the CDR3 is TGTGCCAGCAGTGAAAGGAGGAGAGGACAGGTAAACATTCAGTACTTC.

The count of this clone is one. The chain carries TRBV10-3 and TRBJ2-2; D ambiguous. CDR1 is ENHRY and CDR2 is SYGVKD in the germline V gene. Trimming took 0 bases from V and 4 from J, leaving 9 bases between them. This CDR3 spans 15 amino acids. The CDR3 sequence: CAISESGPTTGELFF. The CDR3 DNA reads as TGTGCCATCAGTGAGTCAGGGCCGACCACCGGGGAGCTGTTTTTT.

The gene calls are TRBV6-6 and TRBJ1-1; 9 bases are a match to TRBD1. There are 14 residues in the CDR3. Germline CDR1 MNHNY, CDR2 SVGAGI (reference sequence). V lost 5 bases and J lost 7; bases outside the gene matches: 8. The CDR3 is CASSRGTGLDEAFF. The CDR3 bases are TGTGCCAGCAGTCGGGGGACAGGGCTGGATGAAGCTTTCTTT.

The J gene is TRBJ2-1, the V gene TRBV9, with TRBD2 matching over 13 bases. The CDR3 loop spans 16 amino acids. Trimming at V came to 3 bases and at J to 8 bases, leaving 8 bases not matched to a gene. Germline loops: CDR1 SGDLS, CDR2 YYNGEE. The CDR3, as DNA: TGTGCCAGCAGCGCGGAATGGACTAGCGGGAGCTATGAGCAGTTCTTC. Its protein is CASSAEWTSGSYEQFF.

This clone has a single count. This chain connects TRBV28 to TRBJ1-5; 7 nucleotides match TRBD1. The CDR3 contains 17 residues. Germline values: CDR1 MDHEN, CDR2 SYDVKM. V was pared by 4 bases and J by 2 bases, with 11 bases of the junction left unmatched. The CDR3: CASSSGTAGPRNQPQHF. The CDR3 nucleotides are TGTGCCAGCAGTTCCGGGACAGCCGGGCCTCGCAATCAGCCCCAGCATTTT.

The J gene is TRBJ1-5, the V gene TRBV29-1; 9 bases are shared with TRBD1. With V trimmed by 8 bases and J by 5 bases, 7 bases remained unmatched. The CDR3 contains 13 residues. CDR1 and CDR2 (germline): SQVTM, ANQGSEA. The CDR3 DNA is TGCAGCCCGGGGACAGGGAAGGATCAGCCCCAGCATTTT. It is translated as CSPGTGKDQPQHF.

The V and J genes are TRBV4-3 and TRBJ2-1; D possibly matches TRBD1 or TRBD2 (5 bases each). The CDR3 consists of 14 residues. Germline V gene sequence: CDR1 LGHNA, CDR2 YSLEER. V lost 3 bases and J 8 bases, leaving 14 bases between the germline ends. CDR3 bases: TGCGCCAGCAGCCACGGGGCCCCTCGGGATGAGCAGTTCTTC. As protein: CASSHGAPRDEQFF.

This chain links TRBV7-2 with TRBJ1-2, with D possibly matching TRBD1 (5 bases). Germline-derived CDR1 and CDR2 are SGHTA and FQGNSA. CDR3 length: 14 amino acids. V shed 6 bases and J shed 7 bases, with 18 bases lying between them. CDR3 DNA sequence: TGTGCCAGCAGATCTGACGGGACCGGTCTTGGCTACACCTTC. Translating gives CASRSDGTGLGYTF.